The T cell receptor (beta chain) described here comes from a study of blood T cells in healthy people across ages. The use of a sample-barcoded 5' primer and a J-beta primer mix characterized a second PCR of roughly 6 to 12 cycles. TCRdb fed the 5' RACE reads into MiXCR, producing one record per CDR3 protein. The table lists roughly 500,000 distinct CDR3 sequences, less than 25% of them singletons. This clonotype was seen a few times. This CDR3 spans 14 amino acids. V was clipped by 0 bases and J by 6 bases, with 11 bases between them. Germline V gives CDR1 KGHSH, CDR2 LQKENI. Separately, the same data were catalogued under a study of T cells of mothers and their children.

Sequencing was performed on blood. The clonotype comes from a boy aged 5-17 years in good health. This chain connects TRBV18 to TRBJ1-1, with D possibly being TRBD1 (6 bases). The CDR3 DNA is TGTGCCAGCTCACCACCATCAGGGGTTCCTGAAGCTTTCTTT. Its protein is CASSPPSGVPEAFF.